Below, 3 T cell receptor beta chains from the same sample are listed, as sequenced in a study of T cells in Graves' hyperthyroidism and ophthalmopathy. The TCR beta CDR3 regions underwent amplification using RNA transcripts as the source. The primer set for the first-round RT-PCR of the TCR CDR3 was HTBI. Via MiXCR, TCRdb re-called the multiplex PCR reads, giving one row per CDR3 protein. Of about 400,000 distinct CDR3 sequences listed, 15% are singletons. The sequencing sample was made of blood. The receptors were gathered from a woman aged 30 to 39 with Graves' hyperthyroidism.

V and J are TRBV6-1 and TRBJ2-7; 8 bases are shared with TRBD1. Germline V gene lookup returns CDR1 MNHNS and CDR2 SASEGT. V gave up 3 bases and J gave up 3 bases; unmatched junction bases: 4. The CDR3 contains 14 residues. The CDR3 is CASSDGQGHYEQYF. Written as DNA, the CDR3 is TGTGCCAGCAGTGACGGACAGGGCCACTACGAGCAGTACTTC.

This clonotype was counted at least ten times. The CDR3 spells CASSLSSGDNEQFF. The DNA for the CDR3 is TGTGCCAGCAGCTTGTCTAGCGGGGACAATGAGCAGTTCTTC. The chain is built from TRBV7-9 and TRBJ2-1; 9 bases agree with TRBD2. Germline values: CDR1 SEHNR, CDR2 FQNEAQ (reference sequence). This CDR3 spans 14 amino acids. V shed 3 bases, J shed 5 bases, and the junction held 2 bases outside the gene matches.

This clonotype occurred many times. The chain carries TRBV5-1 and TRBJ2-7; maybe TRBD1 (5 bases). The CDR3 length is 15 residues. Trimming cost V 0 bases and J 5 bases, with 15 bases left between them. Germline CDR1 and CDR2: SGHRS and YFSETQ. The CDR3 DNA follows: TGCGCCAGCAGCTTGGTAGGACAAAGGCGCAACGAGCAGTACTTC. Amino acid sequence: CASSLVGQRRNEQYF.